This entry features one TCR beta chain sequence. Clones were sequenced by immunoSEQ multiplex PCR, and TCRdb holds only the in-frame ones, with some missing. The data contain about 100,000 clones, 95% of them seen just once; the ten biggest clones take up 0.2% to 0.25%. This specimen belongs to a study of technical replicates of blood from several donors. This CDR3 has 15 amino acids. Trimming removed 1 base from V and 5 bases from J, with 12 bases in between. CDR1 and CDR2 (germline): SGHVS, FNYEAQ. The chain links TRBV7-6 to TRBJ2-1, with D maybe TRBD1 (5 bases). The receptor's source is a human donor in good health. Sequenced material: T cells isolated from PBMCs. CDR3 sequence: CASSLVQGSHNEQFF. Written as DNA, the CDR3 is TGTGCCAGCAGCTTAGTTCAGGGTTCGCACAATGAGCAGTTCTTC.